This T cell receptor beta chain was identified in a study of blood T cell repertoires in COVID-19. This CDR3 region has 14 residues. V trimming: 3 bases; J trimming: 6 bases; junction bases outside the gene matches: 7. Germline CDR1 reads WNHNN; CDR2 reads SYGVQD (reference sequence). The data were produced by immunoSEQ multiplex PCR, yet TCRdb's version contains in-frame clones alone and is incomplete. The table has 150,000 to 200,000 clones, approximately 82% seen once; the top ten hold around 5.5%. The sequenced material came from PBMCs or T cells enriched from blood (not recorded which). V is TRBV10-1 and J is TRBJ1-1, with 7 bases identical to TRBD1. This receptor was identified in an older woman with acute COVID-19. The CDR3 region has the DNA TGCGCCAGCAGTGATGTACAGGGGTCAGCTGAAGCTTTCTTT. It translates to CASSDVQGSAEAFF.